This TCR beta chain was captured in a study of blood T cells in healthy people across ages. Together with a sample-barcoded 5' primer, a J-beta primer mix was included in a second PCR lasting about 6 to 11 cycles. Each TCR beta cDNA got a 12-nucleotide random molecular identifier. Per sample, CDR3-containing paired-end reads numbered at least 2.5 million. TCRdb analysed the 5' RACE reads with MiXCR anew, one entry per CDR3 protein. The sample consists of about 730,000 distinct CDR3 sequences, about 42% of them appearing once. To note about this clonotype: As yet, its antigen is unknown.

The ends lost 4 bases at V and 3 bases at J; junction bases unmatched: 6. The CDR3 totals 14 residues. The germline gives CDR1 DFQATT, CDR2 SNEGSKA (reference sequence). Each sample used at least 7 million PBMCs. Findings of the study overall: Per-million-T-cell TCR beta diversity fell roughly linearly with age.

This rearrangement joins TRBV20-1 to TRBJ2-3; 8 positions match TRBD2. The sequence came from a woman aged 60 to 75 in good health. The sequenced material came from blood. The CDR3 DNA is TGCAGTGCTACAACACCGGGGGGGACAGATACGCAGTATTTT. Amino acids: CSATTPGGTDTQYF.